A single sample is the source of the 18 T cell receptor beta chains below, sequenced in a study of glioma-infiltrating T cells after dendritic cell vaccination. This table comes from immunoSEQ multiplex PCR, and its TCRdb copy is limited to in-frame clones, with some not included. Among over 90,000 clones listed, roughly 79% were seen once. The sequencing used blood, collected before dendritic cell vaccination. The receptors derive from a human donor with glioblastoma.

The chain joins TRBV7-2 to TRBJ2-2; possibly TRBD2 for D (6 bases). The CDR3 has 15 residues. CDR1 and CDR2 (germline): SGHTA, FQGNSA. V was cut by 2 bases and J by 6 bases, with 13 bases left in between. CDR3 in amino acids: CASSLNGGSAGELFF. CDR3 sequence (DNA): TGTGCCAGCAGCTTAAATGGAGGGTCGGCCGGGGAGCTGTTTTTT. Based on the CDR3 plus reference TRBV7-2 and TRBJ2-2, the full variable domain is GAGVSQSPSNKVTEKGKDVELRCDPISGHTALYWYRQSLGQGLEFLIYFQGNSAPDKSGLPSDRFSAERTGGSVSTLTIQRTQQEDSAVYLCASSLNGGSAGELFFGEGSRLTVL.

The rearrangement links TRBV15 to TRBJ1-3, with D possibly TRBD1 on 6 matching bases. In germline, CDR1 is LNHNV, CDR2 YYDKDF (reference sequence). The V gene lost 5 bases and the J gene lost 3 bases, with 8 bases spanning the gap. The CDR3 contains 13 residues. The DNA for the CDR3 is TGTGCCACCAGCCAGGGGCGTGGAAACACCATATATTTT. This sequence encodes CATSQGRGNTIYF.

The chain has TRBV19 and TRBJ1-5, with D possibly being TRBD1 (6 bases). The CDR3 length is 15 residues. The V end lost 3 bases, the J end lost 4 bases, and 13 bases lay between the germline ends. CDR1 is LNHDA and CDR2 is SQIVND in the germline V gene (reference sequence). The CDR3 region is CASSIRTVSNQPQHF. CDR3 nucleotide sequence: TGTGCCAGTAGTATCAGGACAGTGTCTAATCAGCCCCAGCATTTT.

The chain employs TRBV16 and TRBJ1-3; D is ambiguous. The CDR3 has 13 amino acids. The ends were cut back, 2 bases at V and 4 bases at J, with 6 bases in the middle. CDR1 and CDR2 from the germline V gene are KGHSY and FQNENV. This CDR3 is CASSQARGNTIYF. The CDR3 region has the DNA TGTGCCAGCAGCCAAGCTAGGGGAAACACCATATATTTT. The full variable domain, with the rest looked up from reference TRBV16 and TRBJ1-3, is GEEVAQTPKHLVRGEGQKAKLYCAPIKGHSYVFWYQQVLKNEFKFLISFQNENVFDETGMPKERFSAKCLPNSPCSLEIQATKLEDSAVYFCASSQARGNTIYFGEGSWLTVV.

The rearrangement uses TRBV4-1 and TRBJ2-7; a weak D match, TRBD2 (5 bases). The CDR3 runs 15 residues. The ends were cut back, 0 bases at V and 7 bases at J, with 16 bases in the middle. The germline gives CDR1 MGHRA, CDR2 YSYEKL. The CDR3 DNA is TGCGCCAGCAGCCAAGATGAGAGGGCAAAATTGGAGCAGTACTTC. It specifies CASSQDERAKLEQYF.

This clone has a handful of counts. This chain joins TRBV10-3 and TRBJ2-5; D is ambiguous. The V and J ends lost 10 bases and 4 bases respectively, with 10 bases between them. Per germline, CDR1 ENHRY and CDR2 SYGVKD. There are 11 residues in the CDR3. Here the CDR3 DNA reads TGTGCCACCCAAGCAGGAGAGACCCAGTACTTC. Translation: CATQAGETQYF.

The J gene is TRBJ1-1, the V gene TRBV7-2; 7 bases fit TRBD1. The CDR3 runs 13 residues. Germline values: CDR1 SGHTA, CDR2 FQGNSA. Losses at the gene ends were 5 bases for V and 6 bases for J; bases not matched to a gene: 6. The CDR3 loop is CASSVQGEAEAFF. CDR3 in DNA: TGTGCCAGCAGCGTCCAGGGGGAGGCTGAAGCTTTCTTT.

The rearrangement joins TRBV5-1 to TRBJ2-1, with 9 bases identical to TRBD2. Germline CDR1 is SGHRS and CDR2 is YFSETQ. Trimming removed 4 bases from V and 0 bases from J; junction bases left unmatched: 5. This CDR3 has 16 amino acids. CDR3 amino acids: CASSPPSGVSYNEQFF. In DNA, the CDR3 is TGCGCCAGCAGCCCCCCTAGCGGGGTCTCCTACAATGAGCAGTTCTTC.

The gene calls are TRBV19 and TRBJ1-4, with a possible D match to TRBD1 (6 bases). Deletions cut 6 bases from V and 4 bases from J, with 12 bases between. The CDR3 has 14 amino acids. The V gene's germline CDR1 is LNHDA and CDR2 SQIVND (reference sequence). The chain's CDR3 is CASSPARGNEKLFF. The CDR3 nucleotides are TGTGCCAGTAGCCCCGCCAGGGGTAATGAAAAACTGTTTTTT.

The V call is TRBV7-2, the J call TRBJ2-3, with TRBD1 matching 8 bases. Germline lookup yields CDR1 SGHTA and CDR2 FQGNSA. J gave up 3 bases and V 7 bases, and 9 bases lay outside the gene matches. The CDR3 runs to 15 residues. The CDR3 DNA is TGTGCCAGCACCCCGGACAGGGTAGGGACAGATACGCAGTATTTT. Translation: CASTPDRVGTDTQYF.

This clone showed up just once. V usage is TRBV18 and J usage is TRBJ1-5; 9 nucleotides agree with TRBD1. The CDR3 extends over 16 amino acids. CDR1 is KGHSH and CDR2 is LQKENI in the germline V gene. V was pared by 3 bases and J by 5 bases, with 8 bases of the junction left unmatched. The CDR3 bases are TGTGCCAGCTCACCGCGACTGGGACAGGGCGATCAGCCCCAGCATTTT. It is translated as CASSPRLGQGDQPQHF.

V is TRBV2 and J is TRBJ2-7; TRBD2 is a possible D gene (6 bases). Germline lookup yields CDR1 SNHLY and CDR2 FYNNEI. The V end was cut by 7 bases, the J end by 0 bases, with 13 bases between. This CDR3 has 14 residues. The CDR3 region is CASTEGLYSYEQYF. DNA for the CDR3: TGTGCCAGCACTGAGGGACTTTACTCCTACGAGCAGTACTTC.

CDR3 residues: CASSEQGDTEAFF. The CDR3 DNA sequence: TGTGCCAGCAGTGAACAGGGAGACACTGAAGCTTTCTTT. The J gene is TRBJ1-1, the V gene TRBV28, with D perhaps matching TRBD1 (6 bases). The CDR3 spans 13 residues. Germline CDR1 and CDR2: MDHEN and SYDVKM. The V end was cut by 5 bases, the J end by 3 bases, with 10 bases between.

The gene calls are TRBV6-1 and TRBJ1-3, with 7 positions matching TRBD1. The germline gives CDR1 MNHNS, CDR2 SASEGT. Unmatched junction bases numbered 4, after V lost 0 bases and J lost 5 bases. The CDR3 is made up of 15 amino acids. The CDR3 nucleotides are TGTGCCAGCAGTGAAGCAGGGGGCGGAAGAAACACCATATATTTT. This gives the protein CASSEAGGGRNTIYF.

The chain joins TRBV5-1 to TRBJ1-2; D uncertain. Germline CDR1 reads SGHRS; CDR2 reads YFSETQ. The V and J ends lost 1 base and 7 bases respectively, with 14 bases between them. This CDR3 is 14 amino acids long. DNA of the CDR3: TGCGCCAGCAGCTTGTTCATCCAGGATGGTGGCTACACCTTC. This sequence encodes CASSLFIQDGGYTF.

This clone has just one count. The V and J genes are TRBV4-1 and TRBJ1-5; maybe TRBD1 (5 bases). The V and J ends lost 0 bases and 4 bases respectively, with 10 bases between them. The CDR3 is 15 residues long. Germline V gives CDR1 MGHRA, CDR2 YSYEKL. The chain's CDR3 is CASSQDLSGNQPQHF. DNA of the CDR3: TGCGCCAGCAGCCAAGATTTGTCAGGGAATCAGCCCCAGCATTTT.

The chain is built from TRBV28 and TRBJ2-5; D gene ambiguous. The J call may be mistaken, given a closer DNA end match to TRBJ2-7. The CDR3 covers 12 residues. Germline CDR1 reads MDHEN; CDR2 reads SYDVKM. This chain's CDR3 is CASSLPYYEQYF. The DNA for the CDR3 is TGTGCCAGCAGTCTCCCATACTACGAGCAGTACTTC.

This clone was counted between two and nine times. The chain joins TRBV4-3 to TRBJ1-1; D is ambiguous. CDR1 and CDR2 from the germline V gene are LGHNA and YSLEER. This CDR3 region has 16 residues. The V end lost 1 base, the J end lost 1 base, and 13 bases lay between the germline ends. Written as DNA, the CDR3 is TGCGCCAGCAGCCAAGCCTTTACAACAGAGAACACTGAAGCTTTCTTT. Its translation is CASSQAFTTENTEAFF.